The count of the clone carrying this T cell receptor beta chain is one. This sample stems from a study of T cells after somatic rescue of genetic block. This CDR3 has 12 amino acids. V gave up 1 base and J gave up 11 bases, with 15 bases separating them. CDR1 SQVTM and CDR2 ANQGSEA come from the germline V gene. Clones were read by immunoSEQ multiplex PCR, and TCRdb kept only the in-frame ones, dropping some. Of about 72,000 clones listed, approximately 91% are singletons. This TCR derives from a man aged 25 to 45. What was sequenced was peripheral blood mononuclear cells (PBMCs). The rearrangement links TRBV29-1 to TRBJ2-7; D tentatively fits TRBD1 or TRBD2 (5 bases each). CDR3 sequence reads: CSVEGGGGKEYF. CDR3 bases: TGCAGCGTTGAAGGGGGTGGGGGAAAGGAGTACTTC.